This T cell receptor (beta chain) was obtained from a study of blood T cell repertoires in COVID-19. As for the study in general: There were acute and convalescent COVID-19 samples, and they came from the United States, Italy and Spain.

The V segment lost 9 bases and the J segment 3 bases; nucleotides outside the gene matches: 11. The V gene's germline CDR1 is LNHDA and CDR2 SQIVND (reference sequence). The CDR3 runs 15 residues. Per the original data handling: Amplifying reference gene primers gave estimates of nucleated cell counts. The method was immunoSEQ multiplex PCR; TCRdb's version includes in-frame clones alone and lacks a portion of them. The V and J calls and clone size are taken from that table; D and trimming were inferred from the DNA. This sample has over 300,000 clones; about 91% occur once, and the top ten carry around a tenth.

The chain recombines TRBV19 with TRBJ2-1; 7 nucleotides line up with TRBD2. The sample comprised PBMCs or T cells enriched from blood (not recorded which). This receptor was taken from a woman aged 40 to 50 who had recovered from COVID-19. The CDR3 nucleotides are TGTGCCAGGACAAGGGGTAGGGACTACTACAATGAGCAGTTCTTC. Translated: CARTRGRDYYNEQFF. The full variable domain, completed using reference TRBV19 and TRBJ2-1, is DGGITQSPKYLFRKEGQNVTLSCEQNLNHDAMYWYRQDPGQGLRLIYYSQIVNDFQKGDIAEGYSVSREKKESFPLTVTSAQKNPTAFYLCARTRGRDYYNEQFFGPGTRLTVL.